This is a list of T cell receptor beta chains from one sample in a study of blood T cell repertoires in COVID-19. TCRdb's table, derived via immunoSEQ multiplex PCR, lists solely in-frame clones and lacks some. Of about 280,000 clones detected, 85% appear once; the ten largest clones hold 2.5%. Sequencing used PBMCs or T cells enriched from blood (not recorded which). Source of these receptors: a woman aged 45-60 years who had recovered from COVID-19. Both conserved end residues are part of each CDR3. The order of the fields is V gene, J gene, D gene, clone size, CDR3 protein, CDR3 DNA. D genes are given only for firm matches. Not every row has a clone size; where given, it reads once, few, many or a size class.

V: TRBV27
J: TRBJ2-3
D: -
size: -
CDR3: CASSLGLTTDTQYF
DNA: TGTGCCAGCAGTTTGGGACTCACCACAGATACGCAGTATTTT

V: TRBV28
J: TRBJ1-2
D: TRBD1
size: -
CDR3: CASSLDRGYGYTF
DNA: TGTGCCAGCAGTTTAGACAGGGGGTATGGCTACACCTTC

V: TRBV5-4
J: TRBJ1-4
D: TRBD1
size: -
CDR3: CASSSGGTNEKLFF
DNA: TGTGCCAGCAGCTCAGGGGGGACTAATGAAAAACTGTTTTTT

V: TRBV28
J: TRBJ2-7
D: TRBD1
size: -
CDR3: CAIRDRAYEQYF
DNA: TGTGCCATCCGGGACAGGGCCTACGAGCAGTACTTC

V: TRBV19
J: TRBJ2-5
D: TRBD2
size: once
CDR3: CASSTRGGGETQYF
DNA: TGTGCCAGTAGTACTCGGGGGGGCGGAGAGACCCAGTACTTC

V: TRBV28
J: TRBJ2-2
D: -
size: once
CDR3: CASYRNTGELFF
DNA: TGTGCCAGTTATCGTAACACCGGGGAGCTGTTTTTT

V: TRBV24-1
J: TRBJ2-2
D: -
size: -
CDR3: CATSDLGGGGSGELFF
DNA: TGTGCCACCAGTGATTTAGGAGGGGGCGGCTCCGGGGAGCTGTTTTTT

V: TRBV7-9
J: TRBJ2-6
D: -
size: -
CDR3: CASSFRFSGANVLTF
DNA: TGTGCCAGCAGCTTCAGGTTTTCCGGGGCCAACGTCCTGACTTTC

V: TRBV27
J: TRBJ1-1
D: -
size: -
CDR3: CASSLFGGGADTEAFF
DNA: TGTGCCAGCAGTTTATTTGGGGGGGGCGCTGACACTGAAGCTTTCTTT

V: TRBV7-2
J: TRBJ2-2
D: TRBD1
size: -
CDR3: CASSLGRGQAGARTGELFF
DNA: TGTGCCAGCAGCTTAGGTCGGGGACAGGCTGGAGCCAGAACCGGGGAGCTGTTTTTT

V: TRBV29-1
J: TRBJ2-1
D: TRBD2
size: few
CDR3: CSVGKTGRAGGNEQFF
DNA: TGCAGCGTTGGGAAGACCGGGAGGGCCGGCGGGAATGAGCAGTTCTTC

V: TRBV27
J: TRBJ2-7
D: -
size: -
CDR3: CASSLGDNYEQYF
DNA: TGTGCCAGCTCTTTGGGGGACAACTACGAGCAGTACTTC

V: TRBV5-8
J: TRBJ1-1
D: TRBD1
size: -
CDR3: CASSGTVGRKAFF
DNA: TGTGCCAGCAGCGGGACAGTGGGAAGGAAGGCTTTCTTT

V: TRBV27
J: TRBJ1-1
D: TRBD1
size: -
CDR3: CASRTGYTEAFF
DNA: TGTGCCAGCCGGACAGGGTACACTGAAGCTTTCTTT

V: TRBV19
J: TRBJ1-2
D: -
size: -
CDR3: CASSNRPKLRDNANYGYTF
DNA: TGTGCCAGTAGCAACCGACCAAAACTTAGGGACAACGCCAACTATGGCTACACCTTC

V: TRBV28
J: TRBJ1-2
D: TRBD1
size: -
CDR3: CASSPRPGTGGGSNYGYTF
DNA: TGTGCCAGCAGTCCGAGACCCGGGACAGGGGGGGGGTCTAACTATGGCTACACCTTC

V: TRBV6-6
J: TRBJ1-4
D: -
size: -
CDR3: CASSYAGTTNEKLFF
DNA: TGTGCCAGCAGTTACGCGGGTACAACTAATGAAAAACTGTTTTTT

V: TRBV13
J: TRBJ1-1
D: -
size: many
CDR3: CATLGRESGGNTEAFF
DNA: TGTGCCACCCTCGGTCGGGAGTCGGGGGGGAACACTGAAGCTTTCTTT

V: TRBV2
J: TRBJ2-1
D: TRBD2
size: -
CDR3: CASRRLAVSYNEQFF
DNA: TGTGCCAGCAGGCGACTAGCGGTCTCCTACAATGAGCAGTTCTTC

V: TRBV3-1/TRBV3-2
J: TRBJ1-3
D: -
size: -
CDR3: CASSQDTPGADTIYF
DNA: TGTGCCAGCAGCCAAGATACCCCAGGGGCAGACACCATATATTTT

V: TRBV28
J: TRBJ1-4
D: -
size: -
CDR3: CASSVPSKEKLFF
DNA: TGTGCCAGCTCCGTCCCCAGTAAGGAAAAACTGTTTTTT

V: TRBV29-1
J: TRBJ2-1
D: TRBD2
size: -
CDR3: CSARTSGGHNEQFF
DNA: TGCAGCGCTAGGACTAGCGGGGGGCACAATGAGCAGTTCTTC

V: TRBV9
J: TRBJ1-2
D: TRBD1
size: -
CDR3: CASSERGRGYTF
DNA: TGTGCCAGCAGCGAGAGGGGGCGGGGCTACACCTTC

V: TRBV30
J: TRBJ2-2
D: TRBD2
size: once
CDR3: CAWTRGLAGVGTGELFF
DNA: TGTGCCTGGACCCGAGGACTAGCGGGAGTAGGCACCGGGGAGCTGTTTTTT

V: TRBV12-5
J: TRBJ2-7
D: -
size: -
CDR3: CASAKSGVSLAEQYF
DNA: TGTGCTAGTGCCAAATCGGGGGTTAGTCTCGCCGAGCAGTACTTC

V: TRBV27
J: TRBJ1-1
D: -
size: -
CDR3: CASRPTGWKTEAFF
DNA: TGTGCCAGCAGGCCTACAGGGTGGAAGACTGAAGCTTTCTTT

V: TRBV3-1/TRBV3-2
J: TRBJ1-1
D: -
size: -
CDR3: CASSHLPGSTEAFF
DNA: TGTGCCAGCAGCCATTTACCCGGGAGCACTGAAGCTTTCTTT

V: TRBV2
J: TRBJ2-7
D: TRBD1
size: -
CDR3: CASRDRTSYEQYF
DNA: TGTGCCAGCCGGGACAGGACCTCCTACGAGCAGTACTTC

V: TRBV6-2/TRBV6-3
J: TRBJ1-2
D: TRBD1
size: -
CDR3: CASSNKRTGEGYTF
DNA: TGTGCCAGCAGTAACAAGCGGACAGGTGAAGGCTACACCTTC

V: TRBV12-3/TRBV12-4
J: TRBJ2-1
D: -
size: -
CDR3: CASSLTTRDEQFF
DNA: TGTGCCAGCAGTTTAACAACCCGGGATGAGCAGTTCTTC

V: TRBV24-1
J: TRBJ2-1
D: TRBD2
size: -
CDR3: CATSRTSGGAGEQFF
DNA: TGTGCCACCAGCAGGACTAGCGGGGGGGCAGGTGAGCAGTTCTTC

V: TRBV30
J: TRBJ1-2
D: TRBD1
size: -
CDR3: CAWAGTARNYGYTF
DNA: TGTGCCTGGGCCGGGACAGCAAGGAACTATGGCTACACCTTC

V: TRBV3-1/TRBV3-2
J: TRBJ2-1
D: -
size: -
CDR3: CASSQTSLHNEQFF
DNA: TGTGCCAGCAGCCAAACTTCATTGCACAATGAGCAGTTCTTC